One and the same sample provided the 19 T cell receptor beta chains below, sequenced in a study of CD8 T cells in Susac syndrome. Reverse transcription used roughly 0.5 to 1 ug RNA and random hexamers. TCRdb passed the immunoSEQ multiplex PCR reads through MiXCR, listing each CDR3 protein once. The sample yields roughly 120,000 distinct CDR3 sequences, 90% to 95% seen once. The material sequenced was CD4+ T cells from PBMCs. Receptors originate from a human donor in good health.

CDR3 DNA sequence: TGCAGCGTAGGACGGGGTATAAGTCAGCCCCAGCATTTT. This translates into CSVGRGISQPQHF. The chain links TRBV29-1 to TRBJ1-5; D is uncertain. Germline loops: CDR1 SQVTM, CDR2 ANQGSEA. This CDR3 contains 13 residues. V was shortened by 6 bases and J by 6 bases, with 15 bases between the two germline ends.

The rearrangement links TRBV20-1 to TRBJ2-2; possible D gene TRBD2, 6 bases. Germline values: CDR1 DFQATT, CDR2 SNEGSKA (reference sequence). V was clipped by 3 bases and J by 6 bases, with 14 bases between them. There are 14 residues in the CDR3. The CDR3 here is CSARGQGGAGELFF. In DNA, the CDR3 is TGCAGTGCTAGGGGTCAGGGAGGCGCCGGGGAGCTGTTTTTT.

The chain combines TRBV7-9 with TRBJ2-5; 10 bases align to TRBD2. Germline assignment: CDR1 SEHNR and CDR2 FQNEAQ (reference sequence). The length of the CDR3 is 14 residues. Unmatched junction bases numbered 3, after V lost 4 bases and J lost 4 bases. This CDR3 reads CASSSVAGGETQYF. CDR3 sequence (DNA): TGTGCCAGCAGCTCGGTAGCGGGAGGAGAGACCCAGTACTTC.

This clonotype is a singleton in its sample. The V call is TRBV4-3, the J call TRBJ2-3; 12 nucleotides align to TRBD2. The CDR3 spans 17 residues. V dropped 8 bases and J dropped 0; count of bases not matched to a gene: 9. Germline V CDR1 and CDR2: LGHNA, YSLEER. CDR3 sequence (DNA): TGCGCCAGCCGTCCTAATCTAGCGGGAGGGAGCACAGATACGCAGTATTTT. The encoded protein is CASRPNLAGGSTDTQYF.

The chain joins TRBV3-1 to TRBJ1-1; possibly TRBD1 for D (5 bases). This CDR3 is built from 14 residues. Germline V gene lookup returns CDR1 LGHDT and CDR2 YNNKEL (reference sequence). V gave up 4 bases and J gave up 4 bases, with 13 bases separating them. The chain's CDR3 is CASSPRDRGTEAFF. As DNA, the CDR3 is TGTGCCAGCAGCCCCCGGGACCGGGGCACTGAAGCTTTCTTT.

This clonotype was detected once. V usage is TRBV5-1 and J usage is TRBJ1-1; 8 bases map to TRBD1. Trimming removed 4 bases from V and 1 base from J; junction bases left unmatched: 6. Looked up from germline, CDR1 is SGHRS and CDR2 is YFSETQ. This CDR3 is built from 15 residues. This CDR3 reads CASSVTGVGNTEAFF. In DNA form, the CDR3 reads TGCGCCAGCAGCGTGACAGGGGTAGGGAACACTGAAGCTTTCTTT.

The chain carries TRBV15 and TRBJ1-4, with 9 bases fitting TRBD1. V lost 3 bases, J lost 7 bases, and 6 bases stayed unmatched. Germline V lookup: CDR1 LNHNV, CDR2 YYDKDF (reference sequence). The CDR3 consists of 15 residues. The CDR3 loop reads CATSRLQGAGEKLFF. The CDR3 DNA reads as TGTGCCACCAGCAGGCTACAGGGGGCGGGTGAAAAACTGTTTTTT.

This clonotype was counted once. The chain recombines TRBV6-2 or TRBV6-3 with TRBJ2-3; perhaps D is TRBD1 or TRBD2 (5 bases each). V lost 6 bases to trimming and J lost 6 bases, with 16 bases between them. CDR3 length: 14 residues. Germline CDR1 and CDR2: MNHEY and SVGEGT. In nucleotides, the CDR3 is TGTGCCAGCAGGCCGGGACCGGAGTTCGATACGCAGTATTTT. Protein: CASRPGPEFDTQYF.

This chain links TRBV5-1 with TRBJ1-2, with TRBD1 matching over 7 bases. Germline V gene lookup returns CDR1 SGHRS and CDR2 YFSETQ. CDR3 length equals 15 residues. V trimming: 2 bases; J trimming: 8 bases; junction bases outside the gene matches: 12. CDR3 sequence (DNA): TGCGCCAGCAGCTTACCGACAGGGTCGCCGGGCGGCTACACCTTC. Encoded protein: CASSLPTGSPGGYTF. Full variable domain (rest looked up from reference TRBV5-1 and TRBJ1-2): KAGVTQTPRYLIKTRGQQVTLSCSPISGHRSVSWYQQTPGQGLQFLFEYFSETQRNKGNFPGRFSGRQFSNSRSEMNVSTLELGDSALYLCASSLPTGSPGGYTFGSGTRLTVV.

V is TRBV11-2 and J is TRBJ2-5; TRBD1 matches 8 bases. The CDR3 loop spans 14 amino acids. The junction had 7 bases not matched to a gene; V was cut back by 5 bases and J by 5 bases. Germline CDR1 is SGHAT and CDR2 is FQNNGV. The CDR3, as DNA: TGTGCCAGCAGCCCCTCAGGGGGCTGGGAGACCCAGTACTTC. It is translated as CASSPSGGWETQYF.

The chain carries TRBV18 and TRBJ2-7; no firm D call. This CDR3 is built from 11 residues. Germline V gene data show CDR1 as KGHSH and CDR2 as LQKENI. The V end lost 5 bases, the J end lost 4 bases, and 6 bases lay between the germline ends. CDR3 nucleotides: TGTGCCAGCTCATCAAATTACGAGCAGTACTTC. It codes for CASSSNYEQYF.

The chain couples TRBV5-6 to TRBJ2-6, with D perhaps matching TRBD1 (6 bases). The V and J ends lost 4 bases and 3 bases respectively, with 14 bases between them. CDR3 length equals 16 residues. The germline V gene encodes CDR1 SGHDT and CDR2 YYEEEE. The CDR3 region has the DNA TGTGCCAGCAGCCCGGTACAGGGTCGTGGGGCCAACGTCCTGACTTTC. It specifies CASSPVQGRGANVLTF.

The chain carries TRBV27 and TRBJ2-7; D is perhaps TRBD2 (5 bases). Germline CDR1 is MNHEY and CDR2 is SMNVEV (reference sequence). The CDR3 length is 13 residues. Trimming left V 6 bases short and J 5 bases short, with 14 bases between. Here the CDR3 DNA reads TGTGCCAGCAGCTCTTTTGAGCGGAACGAGCAGTACTTC. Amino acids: CASSSFERNEQYF.

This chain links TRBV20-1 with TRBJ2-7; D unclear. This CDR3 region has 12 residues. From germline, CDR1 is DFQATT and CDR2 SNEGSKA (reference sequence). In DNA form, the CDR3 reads TGCAGCGCCGGTCGAGAATCCCACGAGCAGTACTTC. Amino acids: CSAGRESHEQYF.

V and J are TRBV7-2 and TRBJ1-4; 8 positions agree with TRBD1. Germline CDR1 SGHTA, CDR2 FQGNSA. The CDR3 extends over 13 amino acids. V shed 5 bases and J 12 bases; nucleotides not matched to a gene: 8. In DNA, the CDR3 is TGTGCCAGCAGCCCCGGACAGGGCAGGCAACTGTTTTTT. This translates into CASSPGQGRQLFF. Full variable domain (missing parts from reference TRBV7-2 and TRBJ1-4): GAGVSQSPSNKVTEKGKDVELRCDPISGHTALYWYRQSLGQGLEFLIYFQGNSAPDKSGLPSDRFSAERTGGSVSTLTIQRTQQEDSAVYLCASSPGQGRQLFFGSGTQLSVL.

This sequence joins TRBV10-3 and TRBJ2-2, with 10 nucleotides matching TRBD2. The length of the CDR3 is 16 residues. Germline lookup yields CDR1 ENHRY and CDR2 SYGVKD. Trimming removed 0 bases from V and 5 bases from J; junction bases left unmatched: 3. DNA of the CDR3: TGTGCCATCAGTGAGTCGCTAGCGGGAGATACCGGGGAGCTGTTTTTT. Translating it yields CAISESLAGDTGELFF.

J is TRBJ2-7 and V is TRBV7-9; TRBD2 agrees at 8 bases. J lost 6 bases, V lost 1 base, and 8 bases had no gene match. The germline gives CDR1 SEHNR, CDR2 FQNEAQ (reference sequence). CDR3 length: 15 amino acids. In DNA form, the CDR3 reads TGTGCCAGCAGCTTAGAGCGAGCGGGAGTGGCCGAGCAGTACTTC. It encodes CASSLERAGVAEQYF. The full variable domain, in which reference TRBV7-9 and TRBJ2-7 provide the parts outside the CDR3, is DTGVSQNPRHKITKRGQNVTFRCDPISEHNRLYWYRQTLGQGPEFLTYFQNEAQLEKSRLLSDRFSAERPKGSFSTLEIQRTEQGDSAMYLCASSLERAGVAEQYFGPGTRLTVT.

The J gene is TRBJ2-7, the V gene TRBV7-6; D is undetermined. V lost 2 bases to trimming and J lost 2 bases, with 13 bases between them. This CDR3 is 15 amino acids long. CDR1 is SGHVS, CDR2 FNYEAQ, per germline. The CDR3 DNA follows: TGTGCCAGCAGCTTAAGAGATGGCGAAACCTACGAGCAGTACTTC. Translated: CASSLRDGETYEQYF.

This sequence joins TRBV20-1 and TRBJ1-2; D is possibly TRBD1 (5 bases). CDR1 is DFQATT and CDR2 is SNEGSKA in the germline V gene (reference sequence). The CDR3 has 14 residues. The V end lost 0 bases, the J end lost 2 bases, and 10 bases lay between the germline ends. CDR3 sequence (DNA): TGCAGTGCTAGAGAAATTCGGGGGAACTATGGCTACACCTTC. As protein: CSAREIRGNYGYTF.